A selection of T cell receptor beta chains follows, all from one sample in a study of blood T cell repertoires in COVID-19. Clones were read by immunoSEQ multiplex PCR, and TCRdb kept only the in-frame ones, dropping some. The sample has some 120,000 clones, approximately 87% seen once; the top ten hold 7.6%. The sequenced sample was peripheral blood. The receptors were gathered from a man aged 50-59 years with acute or convalescent COVID-19. Each CDR3 is given with its conserved first and last residue. Each record gives: D gene, clone size, J gene, V gene, CDR3 DNA, CDR3 protein. A D gene is named only where the DNA matches it firmly. Rows give clone size only sometimes, using once, few, many, or a class for an expanded clone.

d_gene: -; abundance: -; j_gene: TRBJ2-3; v_gene: TRBV6-2/TRBV6-3; CDR3nt: TGTGCCAGCAGTGATAGGGACACAATCACAGATACGCAGTATTTT; CDR3aa: CASSDRDTITDTQYF
d_gene: TRBD1; abundance: -; j_gene: TRBJ1-5; v_gene: TRBV7-8; CDR3nt: TGTGCCAGCAGCTTACGGGACAGGCAGGGGCAGCCCCAGCATTTT; CDR3aa: CASSLRDRQGQPQHF
d_gene: -; abundance: -; j_gene: TRBJ1-1; v_gene: TRBV19; CDR3nt: TGTGCCAGTACCTACAGGGTATCGGACACTGAAGCTTTCTTT; CDR3aa: CASTYRVSDTEAFF
d_gene: -; abundance: -; j_gene: TRBJ1-2; v_gene: TRBV27; CDR3nt: TGTGCCAGCAGTTTAGAGGCAGGGTATGGCTACACCTTC; CDR3aa: CASSLEAGYGYTF
d_gene: -; abundance: -; j_gene: TRBJ1-1; v_gene: TRBV7-2; CDR3nt: TGTGCCAGCAGCCAACAGGGAGTCGATGATACTGAAGCTTTCTTT; CDR3aa: CASSQQGVDDTEAFF
d_gene: -; abundance: once; j_gene: TRBJ2-7; v_gene: TRBV4-3; CDR3nt: TGCGCCAGCAGCCACGGACAGCCGAGCTCCTACGAGCAGTACTTC; CDR3aa: CASSHGQPSSYEQYF
d_gene: TRBD1; abundance: -; j_gene: TRBJ1-2; v_gene: TRBV15; CDR3nt: TGTGCCACCGCGAGGGACAGCGACTATGGCTACACCTTC; CDR3aa: CATARDSDYGYTF
d_gene: -; abundance: -; j_gene: TRBJ2-7; v_gene: TRBV19; CDR3nt: TGTGCCAGTAGTTCGGGAATCTACGAGCAGTACTTC; CDR3aa: CASSSGIYEQYF
d_gene: -; abundance: once; j_gene: TRBJ2-3; v_gene: TRBV19; CDR3nt: TGTGCCAGTAATGGGCACAGGACAGTTAGTCGCACAGATACGCAGTATTTT; CDR3aa: CASNGHRTVSRTDTQYF
d_gene: TRBD1; abundance: -; j_gene: TRBJ1-2; v_gene: TRBV6-5; CDR3nt: TGTGCCAGCAGTTACACAGGACAGGGAGCCGGCTACACCTTC; CDR3aa: CASSYTGQGAGYTF
d_gene: -; abundance: once; j_gene: TRBJ2-4; v_gene: TRBV6-6; CDR3nt: TGTGCCAGCAGTACCACTATAGCCAAAAACATTCAGTACTTC; CDR3aa: CASSTTIAKNIQYF
d_gene: TRBD1; abundance: -; j_gene: TRBJ2-3; v_gene: TRBV19; CDR3nt: TGTGCCAGTAGTATCGGGACAGGCACAGATACGCAGTATTTT; CDR3aa: CASSIGTGTDTQYF
d_gene: TRBD2; abundance: -; j_gene: TRBJ2-7; v_gene: TRBV3-1/TRBV3-2; CDR3nt: TGTGCCAGCAGCGCAGAGGGACTAGCGGGAGGCGAGCAGTACTTC; CDR3aa: CASSAEGLAGGEQYF
d_gene: -; abundance: -; j_gene: TRBJ2-1; v_gene: TRBV6-5; CDR3nt: TGTGCCAGCAGTATTCGGCAGGGATACAATGAGCAGTTCTTC; CDR3aa: CASSIRQGYNEQFF
d_gene: -; abundance: -; j_gene: TRBJ1-6; v_gene: TRBV30; CDR3nt: TGTGCCTGGAGTGGAGACACATCGGATTCACCCCTCCACTTT; CDR3aa: CAWSGDTSDSPLHF
d_gene: TRBD1; abundance: -; j_gene: TRBJ1-1; v_gene: TRBV5-4; CDR3nt: TGTGCCAGCAGCCGGGACAGATTCCGGGGAAACACTGAAGCTTTCTTT; CDR3aa: CASSRDRFRGNTEAFF
d_gene: -; abundance: -; j_gene: TRBJ1-5; v_gene: TRBV6-5; CDR3nt: TGTGCCAGCACAGGGCGTACCAATCAGCCCCAGCATTTT; CDR3aa: CASTGRTNQPQHF
d_gene: TRBD1; abundance: -; j_gene: TRBJ2-7; v_gene: TRBV28; CDR3nt: TGTGCCAGCAGCAAGAGGGACAGGAAGGGTTACGAGCAGTACTTC; CDR3aa: CASSKRDRKGYEQYF
d_gene: TRBD1; abundance: -; j_gene: TRBJ2-5; v_gene: TRBV9; CDR3nt: TGTGCCAGCAGCGTAGGGGGGACAGCCCGGGAGACCCAGTACTTC; CDR3aa: CASSVGGTARETQYF
d_gene: TRBD2; abundance: -; j_gene: TRBJ2-5; v_gene: TRBV3-1/TRBV3-2; CDR3nt: TGTGCCAGCAGCCAACTAGCGGAGTACCAAGAGACCCAGTACTTC; CDR3aa: CASSQLAEYQETQYF
d_gene: -; abundance: once; j_gene: TRBJ2-1; v_gene: TRBV2; CDR3nt: TGTGCCAGCAGTGTCGGGATGCAGTTCTTC; CDR3aa: CASSVGMQFF
d_gene: TRBD1; abundance: -; j_gene: TRBJ1-4; v_gene: TRBV19; CDR3nt: TGTGCCAGTCGCTTACAGGGGGCTGGGGAAAAACTGTTTTTT; CDR3aa: CASRLQGAGEKLFF
d_gene: TRBD1; abundance: once; j_gene: TRBJ2-3; v_gene: TRBV6-2/TRBV6-3; CDR3nt: TGTGCCAGCAGTTATTCCAGACAGGGTACGCAGTATTTT; CDR3aa: CASSYSRQGTQYF
d_gene: TRBD2; abundance: -; j_gene: TRBJ2-6; v_gene: TRBV3-1/TRBV3-2; CDR3nt: TGTGCCAGCAGCCAGGGAGGGGCTGGGGCCAACGTCCTGACTTTC; CDR3aa: CASSQGGAGANVLTF
d_gene: TRBD2; abundance: -; j_gene: TRBJ2-1; v_gene: TRBV5-4; CDR3nt: TGTGCCAGCAGGGGGACTAGGGGGAATGAGCAGTTCTTC; CDR3aa: CASRGTRGNEQFF
d_gene: -; abundance: -; j_gene: TRBJ2-2; v_gene: TRBV30; CDR3nt: TGTGCCTGGAGCCGGGATTTCCCCGGGGAGCTGTTTTTT; CDR3aa: CAWSRDFPGELFF
d_gene: -; abundance: once; j_gene: TRBJ2-7; v_gene: TRBV15; CDR3nt: TGTGCCACCAGCAGAGGGGGGACTCCAAACTACGAGCAGTACTTC; CDR3aa: CATSRGGTPNYEQYF